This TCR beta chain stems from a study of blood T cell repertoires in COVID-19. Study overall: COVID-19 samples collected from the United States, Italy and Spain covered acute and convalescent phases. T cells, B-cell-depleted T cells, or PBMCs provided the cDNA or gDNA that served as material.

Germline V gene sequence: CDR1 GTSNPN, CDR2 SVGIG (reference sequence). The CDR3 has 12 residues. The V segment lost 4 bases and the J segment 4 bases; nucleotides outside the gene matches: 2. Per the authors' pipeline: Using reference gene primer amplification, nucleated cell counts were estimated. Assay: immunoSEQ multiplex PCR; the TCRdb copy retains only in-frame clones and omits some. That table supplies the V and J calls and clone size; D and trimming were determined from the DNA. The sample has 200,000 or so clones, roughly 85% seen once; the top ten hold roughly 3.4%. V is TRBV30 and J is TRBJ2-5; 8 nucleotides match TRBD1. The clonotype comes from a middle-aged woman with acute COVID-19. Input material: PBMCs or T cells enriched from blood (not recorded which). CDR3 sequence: CAWIDRGETQYF. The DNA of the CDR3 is TGTGCCTGGATTGACAGGGGAGAGACCCAGTACTTC.